This T cell receptor beta chain derives from a study of early T cells in non-severe SARS-CoV-2 infection. Study findings and constraints: Reliance on VDJdb matching favored anti-spike CD8 responses; private and CD4 specificities were missed.

TCRdb reprocessed the 5' RACE reads via MiXCR and lists one record per CDR3 protein. This sample has tens of thousands of distinct CDR3 sequences, with about 12% found just once. As regards this clonotype: Its antigen remains unidentified.

CDR1 LNHNV and CDR2 YYDKDF come from the germline V gene (reference sequence). Trimming took off 0 bases at V and 9 bases at J, with 9 bases between the two ends. This CDR3 has 12 residues. The rearrangement uses TRBV15 and TRBJ2-7; unclear D gene. The material sequenced was whole blood, taken at baseline. The TCR comes from an adult who was a healthcare worker with PCR-confirmed SARS-CoV-2 infection or an uninfected control (not recorded which). In nucleotides, the CDR3 is TGTGCCACCAGCAGAGATGGAGCAGGGCAGTACTTC. Amino acids: CATSRDGAGQYF.